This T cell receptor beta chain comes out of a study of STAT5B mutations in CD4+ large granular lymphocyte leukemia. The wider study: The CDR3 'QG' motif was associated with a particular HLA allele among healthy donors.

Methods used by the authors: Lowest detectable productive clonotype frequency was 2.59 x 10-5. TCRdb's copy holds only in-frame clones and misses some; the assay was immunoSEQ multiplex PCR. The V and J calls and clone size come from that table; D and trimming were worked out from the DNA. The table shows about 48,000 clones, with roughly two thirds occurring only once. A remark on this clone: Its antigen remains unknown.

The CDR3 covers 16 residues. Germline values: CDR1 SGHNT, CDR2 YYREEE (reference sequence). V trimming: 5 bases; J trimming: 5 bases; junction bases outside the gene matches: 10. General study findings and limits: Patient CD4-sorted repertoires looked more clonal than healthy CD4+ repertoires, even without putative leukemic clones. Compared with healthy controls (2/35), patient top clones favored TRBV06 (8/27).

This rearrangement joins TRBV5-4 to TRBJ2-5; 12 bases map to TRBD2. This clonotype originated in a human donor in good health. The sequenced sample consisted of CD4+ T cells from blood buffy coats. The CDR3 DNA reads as TGTGCCAGCAGGCCACCCGGGACTAGCGGGCGGGAGACCCAGTACTTC. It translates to CASRPPGTSGRETQYF.